These T cell receptor beta chains were read from a single sample in a study of T cell responses to AZD1222 COVID-19 vaccine. Data came from immunoSEQ multiplex PCR; TCRdb stores just in-frame clones and leaves some out. The sample yields fewer than 180,000 clones, around 94% seen once. Source: peripheral blood, taken on day 0 of AZD1222 vaccination. Receptors originate from an adult in good health. CDR3s include the opening cysteine and the closing phenylalanine or tryptophan. Each record gives: J gene, D gene, V gene, clone size, CDR3 protein, CDR3 DNA. D genes are given only for firm matches. A clone size is listed for some rows: how often the clone was seen (once, few, many), or a class if it is expanded.

j_call: TRBJ1-5; d_call: -; v_call: TRBV30; clone_size: -; cdr3_aa: CAWSVFFGSNQPQHF; cdr3_nt: TGTGCCTGGAGTGTCTTTTTTGGTAGCAATCAGCCCCAGCATTTT
j_call: TRBJ1-2; d_call: -; v_call: TRBV7-4; clone_size: -; cdr3_aa: CASSGEVFGGYTF; cdr3_nt: TGTGCCAGCAGCGGAGAGGTATTCGGGGGCTACACCTTC
j_call: TRBJ2-2; d_call: TRBD2; v_call: TRBV27; clone_size: -; cdr3_aa: CASSLAGGPDTGELFF; cdr3_nt: TGTGCCAGCAGTTTAGCGGGAGGGCCTGACACCGGGGAGCTGTTTTTT
j_call: TRBJ1-6; d_call: TRBD1; v_call: TRBV18; clone_size: -; cdr3_aa: CASSPGQEIYNSPLHF; cdr3_nt: TGTGCCAGCTCACCGGGACAGGAGATCTATAATTCACCCCTCCACTTT
j_call: TRBJ1-2; d_call: -; v_call: TRBV5-1; clone_size: -; cdr3_aa: CASSLGSQVNYGYTF; cdr3_nt: TGCGCCAGCAGCCTGGGTTCGCAGGTGAACTATGGCTACACCTTC
j_call: TRBJ1-5; d_call: -; v_call: TRBV5-1; clone_size: -; cdr3_aa: CASSLEGQPQHF; cdr3_nt: TGCGCCAGCAGCTTGGAAGGACAGCCCCAGCATTTT
j_call: TRBJ2-2; d_call: TRBD1; v_call: TRBV18; clone_size: -; cdr3_aa: CASSPRQGELFNTGELFF; cdr3_nt: TGTGCCAGCTCGCCCCGACAGGGGGAATTATTTAACACCGGGGAGCTGTTTTTT
j_call: TRBJ2-1; d_call: -; v_call: TRBV11-2; clone_size: few; cdr3_aa: CASSPSQEGYNEQFF; cdr3_nt: TGTGCCAGCAGCCCTTCCCAAGAAGGATACAATGAGCAGTTCTTC
j_call: TRBJ2-1; d_call: TRBD2; v_call: TRBV11-3; clone_size: -; cdr3_aa: CASSFSGGYNEQFF; cdr3_nt: TGTGCCAGCAGCTTTAGCGGGGGCTACAATGAGCAGTTCTTC
j_call: TRBJ1-1; d_call: -; v_call: TRBV7-2; clone_size: -; cdr3_aa: CASSLALGLEAFF; cdr3_nt: TGTGCCAGCAGCTTAGCTTTGGGACTCGAAGCTTTCTTT
j_call: TRBJ1-1; d_call: -; v_call: TRBV27; clone_size: -; cdr3_aa: CASSSRTAHNTEAFF; cdr3_nt: TGTGCCAGCAGTTCCCGGACAGCTCATAACACTGAAGCTTTCTTT
j_call: TRBJ2-1; d_call: TRBD1; v_call: TRBV7-9; clone_size: -; cdr3_aa: CASSLRQGALNEQFF; cdr3_nt: TGTGCCAGCAGCCTCCGACAGGGGGCGCTGAATGAGCAGTTCTTC
j_call: TRBJ2-5; d_call: -; v_call: TRBV9; clone_size: -; cdr3_aa: CASSLASRGETQYF; cdr3_nt: TGTGCCAGCAGCCTGGCCTCCCGGGGGGAGACCCAGTACTTC
j_call: TRBJ2-6; d_call: -; v_call: TRBV4-1; clone_size: -; cdr3_aa: CARPPGHLLSGANVLTF; cdr3_nt: TGCGCCAGGCCTCCGGGACATCTCCTCTCTGGGGCCAACGTCCTGACTTTC
j_call: TRBJ2-2; d_call: -; v_call: TRBV19; clone_size: -; cdr3_aa: CASSIGGPGELFF; cdr3_nt: TGTGCCAGTAGTATAGGTGGACCCGGGGAGCTGTTTTTT
j_call: TRBJ1-2; d_call: -; v_call: TRBV12-3/TRBV12-4; clone_size: -; cdr3_aa: CASSLGQDYGYTF; cdr3_nt: TGTGCCAGCAGTTTAGGACAGGACTATGGCTACACCTTC
j_call: TRBJ1-4; d_call: -; v_call: TRBV14; clone_size: -; cdr3_aa: CASSQDLSEKLFF; cdr3_nt: TGTGCCAGCAGCCAAGATCTCAGCGAAAAACTGTTTTTT
j_call: TRBJ2-3; d_call: -; v_call: TRBV6-5; clone_size: -; cdr3_aa: CASGPGPQADTQYF; cdr3_nt: TGTGCCAGCGGGCCGGGACCGCAGGCAGATACGCAGTATTTT
j_call: TRBJ2-3; d_call: -; v_call: TRBV16; clone_size: -; cdr3_aa: CASSLWTDTDTQYF; cdr3_nt: TGTGCCAGCAGCCTCTGGACGGATACAGATACGCAGTATTTT
j_call: TRBJ2-1; d_call: -; v_call: TRBV29-1; clone_size: -; cdr3_aa: CSVVRAVGGDEQFF; cdr3_nt: TGCAGCGTTGTCCGGGCCGTCGGAGGCGATGAGCAGTTCTTC
j_call: TRBJ2-2; d_call: -; v_call: TRBV6-5; clone_size: -; cdr3_aa: CASSYYNTPGELFF; cdr3_nt: TGTGCCAGCAGTTACTACAACACCCCCGGGGAGCTGTTTTTT
j_call: TRBJ2-6; d_call: -; v_call: TRBV7-2; clone_size: -; cdr3_aa: CASSLRLRGHWANVLTF; cdr3_nt: TGTGCCAGCAGCTTACGGCTTCGGGGGCATTGGGCCAACGTCCTGACTTTC
j_call: TRBJ2-5; d_call: -; v_call: TRBV6-5; clone_size: -; cdr3_aa: CASSYSEWETQYF; cdr3_nt: TGTGCCAGCAGTTATTCCGAGTGGGAGACCCAGTACTTC
j_call: TRBJ1-5; d_call: -; v_call: TRBV2; clone_size: -; cdr3_aa: CASSAGLSLAPQHF; cdr3_nt: TGTGCCAGCAGTGCTGGACTTTCTCTAGCGCCCCAGCATTTT
j_call: TRBJ1-2; d_call: -; v_call: TRBV4-1; clone_size: -; cdr3_aa: CASRTEGNGYTF; cdr3_nt: TGCGCCAGCAGGACGGAGGGGAATGGCTACACCTTC
j_call: TRBJ2-1; d_call: -; v_call: TRBV14; clone_size: -; cdr3_aa: CASSQFGSYNEQFF; cdr3_nt: TGTGCCAGCAGCCAATTTGGTAGCTACAATGAGCAGTTCTTC
j_call: TRBJ1-6; d_call: TRBD1; v_call: TRBV11-2; clone_size: -; cdr3_aa: CASSLVQGIYNSPLHF; cdr3_nt: TGTGCCAGCAGCTTAGTACAGGGGATTTATAATTCACCCCTCCACTTT
j_call: TRBJ1-1; d_call: -; v_call: TRBV5-4; clone_size: few; cdr3_aa: CASREGPRTFF; cdr3_nt: TGTGCCAGCAGGGAGGGACCCAGGACTTTCTTT
j_call: TRBJ2-3; d_call: -; v_call: TRBV5-5; clone_size: -; cdr3_aa: CASSLSPTAITDTQYF; cdr3_nt: TGTGCCAGCAGCTTGTCTCCGACAGCAATTACAGATACGCAGTATTTT
j_call: TRBJ1-6; d_call: -; v_call: TRBV7-2; clone_size: -; cdr3_aa: CASSLYAAESPLHF; cdr3_nt: TGTGCCAGCAGCTTATACGCTGCCGAATCACCCCTCCACTTT
j_call: TRBJ1-5; d_call: TRBD1; v_call: TRBV6-4; clone_size: once; cdr3_aa: CASTVRDSGDQPQHF; cdr3_nt: TGTGCCAGCACCGTCCGGGACAGCGGGGATCAGCCCCAGCATTTT
j_call: TRBJ2-1; d_call: -; v_call: TRBV7-2; clone_size: -; cdr3_aa: CASSLVVNSYNEQFF; cdr3_nt: TGTGCCAGCAGCTTAGTGGTAAACTCCTACAATGAGCAGTTCTTC
j_call: TRBJ1-1; d_call: -; v_call: TRBV19; clone_size: -; cdr3_aa: CASREDRLNTEAFF; cdr3_nt: TGTGCCAGTAGGGAAGACAGACTGAACACTGAAGCTTTCTTT